This TCR beta chain was identified in a study of T cell changes during pregnancy in multiple sclerosis. Data came from immunoSEQ multiplex PCR; TCRdb stores just in-frame clones and leaves some out. The repertoire holds about 40,000 clones, with around 90% as singletons. The CDR3 has 13 amino acids. The V end lost 9 bases, the J end lost 1 base, and 12 bases lay between the germline ends. CDR1 and CDR2 from the germline V gene are LNHDA and SQIVND (reference sequence). The material sequenced was peripheral blood, taken in the first trimester of pregnancy. The rearrangement joins TRBV19 to TRBJ2-5; tentative D call: TRBD1 (5 bases). The receptor comes from a female donor in good health, enrolled as a control in a pregnancy study. CDR3 DNA sequence: TGTGCCAGCCGAACGACAGTCCAAGAGACCCAGTACTTC. Its translation: CASRTTVQETQYF.